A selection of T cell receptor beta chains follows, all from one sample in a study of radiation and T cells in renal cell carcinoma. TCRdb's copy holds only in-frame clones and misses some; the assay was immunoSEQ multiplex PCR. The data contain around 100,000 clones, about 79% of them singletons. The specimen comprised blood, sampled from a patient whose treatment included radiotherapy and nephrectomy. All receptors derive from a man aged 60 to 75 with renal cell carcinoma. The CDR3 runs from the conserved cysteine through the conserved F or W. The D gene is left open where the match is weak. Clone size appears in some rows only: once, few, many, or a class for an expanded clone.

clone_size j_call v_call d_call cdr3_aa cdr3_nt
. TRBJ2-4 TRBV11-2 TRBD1 CASSPRQGIAKNIQYF TGTGCCAGCAGCCCGCGACAGGGCATAGCCAAAAACATTCAGTACTTC
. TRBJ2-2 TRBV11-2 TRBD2 CASSLGLGLAGGNTGELFF TGTGCCAGCAGCTTAGGCCTGGGACTAGCGGGAGGTAACACCGGGGAGCTGTTTTTT
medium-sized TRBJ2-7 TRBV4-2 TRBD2 CASSLTSGSTEQYF TGTGCCAGCAGCCTGACTAGCGGGAGTACCGAGCAGTACTTC
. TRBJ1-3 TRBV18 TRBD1 CASSPGTAGSSGNTIYF TGTGCCAGCTCACCGGGGACAGCCGGTTCCTCTGGAAACACCATATATTTT
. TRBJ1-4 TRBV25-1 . CASSPRVENEKLFF TGTGCCAGCAGCCCCAGGGTAGAAAATGAAAAACTGTTTTTT
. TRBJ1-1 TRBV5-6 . CASSFQDLNTEAFF TGTGCCAGCAGCTTTCAGGATTTGAACACTGAAGCTTTCTTT
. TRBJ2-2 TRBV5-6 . CASSFGGVGELFF TGTGCCAGCAGCTTTGGCGGAGTCGGGGAGCTGTTTTTT
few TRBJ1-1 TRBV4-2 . CASSQESTVAFF TGTGCCAGCAGCCAAGAGTCCACCGTAGCTTTCTTT
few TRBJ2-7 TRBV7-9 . CASSLGVGTNEQYF TGTGCCAGCAGCTTAGGAGTGGGCACGAACGAGCAGTACTTC
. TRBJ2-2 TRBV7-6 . CASSLRGEHGELFF TGTGCCAGCAGCCTTAGGGGGGAACACGGGGAGCTGTTTTTT
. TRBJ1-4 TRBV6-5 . CASSYSGSTNEKLFF TGTGCCAGCAGTTACTCCGGTTCAACTAATGAAAAACTGTTTTTT
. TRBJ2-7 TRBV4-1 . CASSQARGAYREQYF TGCGCCAGCAGCCAAGCCCGGGGGGCGTATCGGGAGCAGTACTTC
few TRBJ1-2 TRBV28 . CASTGAGGYTF TGTGCCAGCACGGGGGCCGGTGGCTACACCTTC
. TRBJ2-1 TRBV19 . CASSMGEKGSYNEQFF TGTGCCAGTAGTATGGGGGAAAAGGGGTCCTACAATGAGCAGTTCTTC
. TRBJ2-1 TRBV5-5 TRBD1 CASLIPGTGFNEQFF TGTGCCAGCCTTATACCCGGGACAGGGTTCAATGAGCAGTTCTTC
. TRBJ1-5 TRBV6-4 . CASSQGWGQPQHF TGTGCCAGCAGCCAGGGATGGGGTCAGCCCCAGCATTTT
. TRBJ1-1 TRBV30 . CAWIKRVMNTEAFF TGTGCCTGGATTAAGAGGGTTATGAACACTGAAGCTTTCTTT
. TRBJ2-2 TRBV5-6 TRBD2 CASSLNLAGNTGELFF TGTGCCAGCAGCTTGAACCTAGCGGGGAACACCGGGGAGCTGTTTTTT
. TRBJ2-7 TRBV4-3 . CASSQDPWASYEQYF TGCGCCAGCAGCCAAGACCCCTGGGCAAGCTACGAGCAGTACTTC
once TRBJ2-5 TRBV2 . CASHLLLQETQYF TGTGCCAGCCACCTTCTATTACAAGAGACCCAGTACTTC
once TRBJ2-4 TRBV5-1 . CASSLSGQGLSNIQYF TGCGCCAGCAGCTTGTCAGGTCAGGGCTTAAGTAACATTCAGTACTTC
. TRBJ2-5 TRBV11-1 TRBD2 CASSPGTSGSLGETQYF TGTGCCAGCAGCCCCGGGACTAGCGGGAGTCTGGGGGAGACCCAGTACTTC
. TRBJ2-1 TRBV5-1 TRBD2 CASSSGLAGPGGNEQFF TGCGCCAGCAGCTCGGGACTAGCGGGACCCGGGGGGAATGAGCAGTTCTTC
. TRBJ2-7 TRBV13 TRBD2 CASSSGTSGSYEQYF TGTGCCAGCAGCTCCGGGACTAGCGGCTCCTACGAGCAGTACTTC
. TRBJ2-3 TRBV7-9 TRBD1 CASSPPGQGTDTQYF TGTGCCAGCAGCCCTCCGGGACAGGGCACAGATACGCAGTATTTT
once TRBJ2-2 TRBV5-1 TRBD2 CASSLEGGRANTGELFF TGCGCCAGCAGCTTGGAGGGCGGGAGGGCCAACACCGGGGAGCTGTTTTTT
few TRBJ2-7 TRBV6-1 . CASSESWTASYEQYF TGTGCCAGCAGTGAATCTTGGACAGCATCCTACGAGCAGTACTTC
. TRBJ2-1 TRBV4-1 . CAAGVNEQFF TGCGCCGCTGGGGTGAATGAGCAGTTCTTC
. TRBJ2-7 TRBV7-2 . CASSLQYEQYF TGTGCCAGCAGCCTCCAGTACGAGCAGTACTTC
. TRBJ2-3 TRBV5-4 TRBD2 CASSPTTSGGDTQYF TGTGCCAGCAGCCCAACGACTAGCGGGGGGGATACGCAGTATTTT
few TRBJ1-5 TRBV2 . CASSEGSRREVASQPQHF TGTGCCAGCAGTGAAGGAAGCCGGAGGGAGGTAGCCAGTCAGCCCCAGCATTTT
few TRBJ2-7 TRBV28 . CASSSIFFYEQYF TGTGCCAGCAGTTCAATCTTCTTTTACGAGCAGTACTTC
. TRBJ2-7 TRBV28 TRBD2 CASSFGGGRAVEEQYF TGTGCCAGCAGTTTTGGGGGCGGGAGGGCCGTGGAAGAGCAGTACTTC
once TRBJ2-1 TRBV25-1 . CASSDISYNEQFF TGTGCCAGCAGTGATATTTCCTACAATGAGCAGTTCTTC
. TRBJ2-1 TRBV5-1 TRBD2 CASSLRPGGPRGEQFF TGCGCCAGCAGCTTGCGACCGGGAGGGCCAAGAGGTGAGCAGTTCTTC
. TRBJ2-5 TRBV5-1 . CASSLDSPGGETQYF TGCGCCAGCAGCTTGGATAGTCCGGGCGGGGAGACCCAGTACTTC
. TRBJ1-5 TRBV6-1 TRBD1 CASSESRPGGYQPQHF TGTGCCAGCAGTGAAAGCCGGCCAGGGGGCTATCAGCCCCAGCATTTT
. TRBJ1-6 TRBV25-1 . CASKAADNSPLHF TGTGCCAGCAAGGCGGCCGATAATTCACCCCTCCACTTT
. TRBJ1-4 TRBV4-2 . CASSQTGQREKLFF TGTGCCAGCAGCCAAACAGGGCAAAGGGAAAAACTGTTTTTT
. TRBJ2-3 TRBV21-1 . CASSKGGRRTDTQYF TGTGCCAGCAGCAAAGGGGGCCGTCGCACAGATACGCAGTATTTT
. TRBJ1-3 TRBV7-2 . CASSLASGTAGPGNTIYF TGTGCCAGCAGCTTAGCTTCGGGAACCGCGGGGCCCGGAAACACCATATATTTT
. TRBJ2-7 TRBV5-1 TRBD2 CASSLRWGLAEWSYEQYF TGCGCCAGCAGCCTCCGGTGGGGACTAGCGGAATGGTCGTACGAGCAGTACTTC
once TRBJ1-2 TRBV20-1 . CSAGQGHGYTF TGCAGTGCTGGGCAGGGGCACGGCTACACCTTC
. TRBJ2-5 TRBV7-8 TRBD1 CASSSLDRTYQETQYF TGTGCCAGCAGCTCGCTGGACAGGACGTACCAAGAGACCCAGTACTTC
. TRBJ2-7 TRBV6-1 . CASSARSFAYEQYF TGTGCCAGCAGTGCCAGGTCTTTTGCCTACGAGCAGTACTTC
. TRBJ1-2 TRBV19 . CASSQYPYGYTF TGTGCCAGTAGCCAATATCCGTATGGCTACACCTTC
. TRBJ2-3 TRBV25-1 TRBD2 CASSSGTSGPNTQYF TGTGCCAGCAGCTCCGGGACTAGCGGCCCCAATACGCAGTATTTT
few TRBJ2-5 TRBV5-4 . CASSLGAQETQYF TGTGCCAGCAGCTTGGGGGCGCAAGAGACCCAGTACTTC
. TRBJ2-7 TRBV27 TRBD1 CASSKAFAGTAYEQYF TGTGCCAGCAGTAAAGCTTTTGCCGGGACAGCCTACGAGCAGTACTTC